This TCR beta chain was obtained from a study of T cells in Graves' hyperthyroidism and ophthalmopathy. Exclusion of a patient resulted from uncontrolled infection, other autoimmune disease, pregnancy or lactation. The source material, RNA transcripts, was used to amplify TCR beta CDR3 regions. A set of HTBI primers served as the primers for a first-round RT-PCR of the TCR CDR3. TCRdb recomputed calls from the multiplex PCR reads with MiXCR, one row per CDR3 protein. The data show a few hundred thousand distinct CDR3 sequences, over 11% seen once. Notes on the study in general: Among thyroid clonotypes expanded above 0.001, most also appeared in blood. It was a median around seven months before onset that the model predicted ophthalmopathy.

About this clonotype itself: Its antigen is not known.

The sample taken for sequencing was blood. The receptor was isolated from a woman aged 25 to 39 with Graves' hyperthyroidism that later progressed to Graves' ophthalmopathy.

The CDR3 region is CASSSDTPYEQYF. Written as DNA, the CDR3 is TGTGCCAGCAGTTCGGACACCCCCTACGAGCAGTACTTC. J is TRBJ2-7 and V is TRBV27, with D tentatively TRBD1 (5 bases). The V gene's germline CDR1 is MNHEY and CDR2 SMNVEV (reference sequence). The V gene lost 4 bases and the J gene lost 2 bases, with 9 bases spanning the gap. CDR3 length: 13 amino acids.